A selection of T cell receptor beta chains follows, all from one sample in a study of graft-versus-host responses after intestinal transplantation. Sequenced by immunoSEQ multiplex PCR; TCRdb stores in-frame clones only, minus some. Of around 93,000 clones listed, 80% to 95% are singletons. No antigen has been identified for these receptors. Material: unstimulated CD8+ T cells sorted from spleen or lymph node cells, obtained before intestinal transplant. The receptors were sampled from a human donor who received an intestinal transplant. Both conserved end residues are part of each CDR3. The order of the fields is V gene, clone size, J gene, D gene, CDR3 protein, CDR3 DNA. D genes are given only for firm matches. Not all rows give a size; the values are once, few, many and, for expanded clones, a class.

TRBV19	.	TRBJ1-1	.	CASSTDSEAFF	TGTGCCAGTAGCACTGACAGTGAAGCTTTCTTT
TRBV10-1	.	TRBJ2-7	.	CASSESAGVEQYF	TGCGCCAGCAGTGAGTCGGCAGGGGTAGAGCAGTACTTC
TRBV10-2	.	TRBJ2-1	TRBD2	CASTFGAGEENEQFF	TGCGCCAGCACTTTTGGGGCGGGAGAGGAAAATGAGCAGTTCTTC
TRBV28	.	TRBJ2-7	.	CASSTGGVEQYF	TGTGCCAGCAGTACGGGCGGTGTAGAGCAGTACTTC
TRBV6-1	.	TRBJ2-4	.	CASSEAKYRRRTKNIQYF	TGTGCCAGCAGTGAAGCAAAGTACAGGCGGAGGACCAAAAACATTCAGTACTTC
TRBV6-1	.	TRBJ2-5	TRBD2	CASSEASGGQETQYF	TGTGCCAGCAGTGAAGCTAGCGGGGGGCAAGAGACCCAGTACTTC
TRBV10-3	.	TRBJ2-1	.	CAIVIGHEQFF	TGTGCCATCGTCATTGGACATGAGCAGTTCTTC
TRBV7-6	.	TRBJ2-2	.	CASSLAWSPTGELFF	TGTGCCAGCAGCTTAGCGTGGTCGCCCACCGGGGAGCTGTTTTTT
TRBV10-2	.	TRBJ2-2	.	CASSVTGSPLGELFF	TGCGCCAGCAGTGTAACAGGGAGTCCTCTCGGGGAGCTGTTTTTT
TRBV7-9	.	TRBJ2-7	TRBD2	CASSSSASGTYEQYF	TGTGCCAGCAGCTCTTCTGCTAGCGGGACCTACGAGCAGTACTTC
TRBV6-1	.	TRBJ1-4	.	CASSAAGQKLFF	TGTGCCAGCTCCGCCGCGGGGCAAAAACTGTTTTTT
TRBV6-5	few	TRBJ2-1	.	CASTPGAPYNEQFF	TGTGCCAGCACCCCGGGGGCCCCCTACAATGAGCAGTTCTTC
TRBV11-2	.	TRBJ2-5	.	CASSPSGYLETQYF	TGTGCCAGCAGTCCGTCGGGGTATCTGGAGACCCAGTACTTC
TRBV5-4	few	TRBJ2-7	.	CASSILYEQYF	TGTGCCAGCAGCATTCTCTACGAGCAGTACTTC
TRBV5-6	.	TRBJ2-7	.	CASSLLDSYEQYF	TGTGCCAGCAGCTTGCTAGACTCCTACGAGCAGTACTTC
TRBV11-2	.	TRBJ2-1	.	CASSPYATINEQFF	TGTGCCAGCAGCCCATACGCGACTATCAATGAGCAGTTCTTC
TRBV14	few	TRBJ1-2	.	CASSKFDMGEGYGYTF	TGTGCCAGCAGCAAGTTCGATATGGGGGAGGGCTATGGCTACACCTTC
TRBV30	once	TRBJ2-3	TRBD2	CACPLTSGTTDTQYF	TGTGCCTGCCCGCTGACTAGCGGGACGACAGATACGCAGTATTTT
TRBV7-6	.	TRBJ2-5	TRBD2	CASSPPASGPQGTQYF	TGTGCCAGCAGCCCCCCCGCTAGCGGGCCCCAAGGGACCCAGTACTTC
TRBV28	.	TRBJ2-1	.	CASSLPRSYNEQFF	TGTGCCAGCAGTTTGCCACGTTCCTACAATGAGCAGTTCTTC
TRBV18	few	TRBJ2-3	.	CASSPGFKATDTQYF	TGTGCCAGCTCACCGGGATTCAAGGCGACAGATACGCAGTATTTT
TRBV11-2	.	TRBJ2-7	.	CASSLGAGRTYEQYF	TGTGCCAGCAGCCTAGGTGCGGGACGGACCTACGAGCAGTACTTC
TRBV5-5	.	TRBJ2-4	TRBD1	CASSLAPGQLGRLAKNIQYF	TGTGCCAGCAGCTTGGCCCCGGGACAGTTGGGACGTTTGGCCAAAAACATTCAGTACTTC
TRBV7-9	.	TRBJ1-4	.	CASSLPGINEKLFF	TGTGCCAGCAGCTTACCAGGGATAAATGAAAAACTGTTTTTT
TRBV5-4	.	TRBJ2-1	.	CASSSGWRRVRNEQFF	TGTGCCAGCAGCTCCGGCTGGCGTAGGGTCCGCAATGAGCAGTTCTTC
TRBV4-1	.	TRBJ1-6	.	CASSQSPLTSSYNSPLHF	TGCGCCAGCAGCCAAAGCCCCCTCACGAGCTCCTATAATTCACCCCTCCACTTT
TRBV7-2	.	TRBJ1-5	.	CASSPEYGGDQPQHF	TGTGCCAGCAGCCCGGAGTACGGGGGGGATCAGCCCCAGCATTTT
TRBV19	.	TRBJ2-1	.	CASSGQFF	TGTGCCAGTAGTGGGCAGTTCTTC
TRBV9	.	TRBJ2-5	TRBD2	CASSPSGTGGGFRETQYF	TGTGCCAGCAGCCCCTCTGGTACGGGAGGGGGGTTTCGAGAGACCCAGTACTTC
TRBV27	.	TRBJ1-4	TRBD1	CASRPRTTGDEKLFF	TGTGCCAGCAGGCCTAGGACGACAGGGGATGAAAAACTGTTTTTT
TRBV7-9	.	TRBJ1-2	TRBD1	CASSLPTGGAYRYGYTF	TGTGCCAGCAGCTTGCCGACAGGGGGCGCATATAGGTATGGCTACACCTTC
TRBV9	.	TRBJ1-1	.	CASSVEAAMNTEAFF	TGTGCCAGCAGCGTAGAGGCAGCGATGAACACTGAAGCTTTCTTT
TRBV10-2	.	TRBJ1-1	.	CATQDGNTEAFF	TGCGCCACCCAGGACGGGAACACTGAAGCTTTCTTT
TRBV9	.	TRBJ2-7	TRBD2	CASSPRTSGYEQYF	TGTGCCAGCAGCCCCCGGACTAGCGGGTACGAGCAGTACTTC
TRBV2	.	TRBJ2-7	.	CASTQLSYEQYF	TGTGCCAGCACCCAGCTAAGCTACGAGCAGTACTTC
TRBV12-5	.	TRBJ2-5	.	CASGLDGDVGETQYF	TGTGCTAGTGGTTTGGACGGGGACGTGGGCGAGACCCAGTACTTC
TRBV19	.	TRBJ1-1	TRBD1	CASSFWGGTANTEAFF	TGTGCCAGTAGTTTCTGGGGGGGGACAGCGAACACTGAAGCTTTCTTT
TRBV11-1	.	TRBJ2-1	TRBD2	CASTGLADNEQFF	TGTGCCAGCACGGGACTAGCGGACAATGAGCAGTTCTTC
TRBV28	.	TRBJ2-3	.	CASSLGTSTSTDTQYF	TGTGCCAGCAGTTTAGGGACCTCTACTAGCACAGATACGCAGTATTTT
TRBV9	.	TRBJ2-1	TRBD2	CASSALAGDRVRLHEQFF	TGTGCCAGCAGCGCACTAGCGGGAGATCGGGTACGCCTCCATGAGCAGTTCTTC
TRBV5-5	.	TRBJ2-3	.	CASETGTLYTDTQYF	TGTGCCAGCGAAACCGGGACGCTGTACACAGATACGCAGTATTTT
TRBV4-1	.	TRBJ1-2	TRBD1	CASSQDLTGGDGYTF	TGCGCCAGCAGCCAAGATCTTACAGGGGGCGATGGCTACACCTTC
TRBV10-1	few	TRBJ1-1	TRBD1	CASSDSSGGTEAFF	TGCGCCAGCAGTGATTCCTCAGGGGGCACTGAAGCTTTCTTT
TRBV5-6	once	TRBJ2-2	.	CASSLASGSGTGELFF	TGTGCCAGCAGCTTGGCCTCTGGTAGCGGCACCGGGGAGCTGTTTTTT
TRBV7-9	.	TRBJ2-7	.	CASSPFGELSSYEQYF	TGTGCCAGCAGCCCCTTCGGAGAATTAAGCTCCTACGAGCAGTACTTC
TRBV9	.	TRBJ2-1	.	CASSVYLDSAYNEQFF	TGTGCCAGCAGCGTATATCTGGACAGCGCCTACAATGAGCAGTTCTTC